Here is one TCR beta chain with its context. The antigen is unknown. The source of the sample is a study of T cell repertoires in cytomegalovirus infection. Study as a whole: Matching HLA type, along with CMV infection, was indicated by public TCR beta signatures.

Each CDR3 protein gets one entry after TCRdb re-called the reads with MiXCR. The profile shows fewer than 850,000 distinct CDR3 sequences, 25% to 30% of them singletons. Notes on the study in general: HLA-C-restricted, CMV-specific TCR beta clonotypes were dominant ex vivo. Summed frequency of shared TCR beta families picked out CMV carriers who also had the relevant HLA.

The J segment lost 3 bases and the V segment lost 3 bases, leaving 12 bases of the junction unmatched. CDR3 length: 18 amino acids. The germline CDR1 and CDR2 sequences are SGDLS and YYNGEE. The sample in question was cultured CD8+ T cells from PBMCs, obtained from culture after CMV antigen stimulation. The sequence was collected from a human donor in good health (CMV status not recorded). Some clones in this sample may be carry-over from other donors' samples. The rearrangement links TRBV9 to TRBJ1-3; 10 nucleotides align to TRBD1. CDR3 sequence (DNA): TGTGCCAGCAGCGCAAAACTACCCGACAGGGGGCTTGGAAACACCATATATTTT. This encodes CASSAKLPDRGLGNTIYF.